This entry lists 19 T cell receptor beta chains sequenced from one sample in a study of T cell repertoires in cytomegalovirus infection. TCRdb independently ran MiXCR on the reads; one entry per CDR3 protein. The data hold about 890,000 distinct CDR3 sequences, with 31% observed a single time. Their cognate antigens are unknown. The sequenced sample was cultured CD8+ T cells from PBMCs, obtained from culture after CMV antigen stimulation. These TCRs come from a human donor in good health (CMV status not recorded). Some clones in this sample may be carry-over from other donors' samples.

This clonotype was seen only a few times. This rearrangement joins TRBV6-5 to TRBJ1-3; D gene ambiguous. Trimming removed 7 bases from V and 8 bases from J, with 9 bases in between. The CDR3 covers 11 residues. Germline values: CDR1 MNHEY, CDR2 SVGAGI. CDR3 sequence reads: CASIWGDTIYF. In nucleotides, the CDR3 is TGTGCCAGCATTTGGGGAGACACCATATATTTT.

This clonotype was detected a few times. The junction differs from germline at one of its ends, possibly a read error. The chain combines TRBV7-7 with TRBJ2-3; D remains ambiguous. Germline lookup yields CDR1 SSHAT and CDR2 FNYEAQ (reference sequence). This CDR3 has 13 amino acids. CDR3 residues: CASSVHTTDTQYF. The CDR3 DNA reads as TGTGCTAGCAGTGTCCATACCACAGATACGCAGTATTTT. Using reference TRBV7-7 and TRBJ2-3 for the parts outside the CDR3, the full variable domain is GAGVSQSPRYKVTKRGQDVTLRCDPISSHATLYWYQQALGQGPEFLTYFNYEAQPDKSGLPSDRFSAERPEGSISTLTIQRTEQRDSAMYRCASSVHTTDTQYFGPGTRLTVL.

This clonotype has more than one count but fewer than ten. CDR3 amino acids: CAISESSLDALHF. The CDR3 coding sequence is TGTGCCATCAGTGAGTCGAGCCTTGATGCCCTCCACTTT. The gene calls are TRBV10-3 and TRBJ1-6, with D unclear. Germline CDR1 reads ENHRY; CDR2 reads SYGVKD. Trimming shortened V by 0 bases and J by 14 bases, and 11 bases separated the two germline ends. The CDR3 has 13 amino acids.

This clonotype was recorded a few times. V usage is TRBV29-1 and J usage is TRBJ2-7; D gene ambiguous. The CDR3 runs to 10 residues. Germline V gene sequence: CDR1 SQVTM, CDR2 ANQGSEA. Trimming stripped 8 bases from V and 4 bases from J, with 9 bases between. This CDR3 reads CSQVVYEQYV. As DNA, the CDR3 is TGCAGCCAGGTAGTTTACGAGCAGTACGTC.

The V gene is TRBV9, the J gene TRBJ1-2; D is unresolved. Germline V gene data show CDR1 as SGDLS and CDR2 as YYNGEE. Trimming cost V 0 bases and J 2 bases, with 5 bases left between them. The CDR3 spans 13 residues. The CDR3 here is CASSVAGNYGYTF. Here the CDR3 DNA reads TGTGCCAGCAGCGTAGCCGGGAACTATGGCTACACCTTC.

This clonotype was found a few times. The chain carries TRBV7-9 and TRBJ2-7; D gene uncertain. This CDR3 spans 14 amino acids. CDR1 and CDR2 from the germline V gene are SEHNR and FQNEAQ (reference sequence). Deletions cut 5 bases from V and 2 bases from J, with 13 bases between. CDR3 residues: CASSLAGPAYEQYF. In DNA, the CDR3 is TGTGCCAGCAGCCTTGCCGGGCCCGCCTACGAGCAGTACTTC. The complete variable domain, with remaining parts taken from reference TRBV7-9 and TRBJ2-7, reads DTGVSQNPRHKITKRGQNVTFRCDPISEHNRLYWYRQTLGQGPEFLTYFQNEAQLEKSRLLSDRFSAERPKGSFSTLEIQRTEQGDSAMYLCASSLAGPAYEQYFGPGTRLTVT.

This clonotype occurred a few times. The V call is TRBV7-6, the J call TRBJ2-5, with D possibly TRBD1 on 5 matching bases. With 4 bases removed from V and 9 bases from J, the gap between germline ends came to 12 bases. The CDR3 contains 12 residues. CDR1 and CDR2 from the germline V gene are SGHVS and FNYEAQ. The DNA of the CDR3 is TGTGCCAGCAGCTCCGGTCTAGGGGCCCAGTACTTC. This gives the protein CASSSGLGAQYF.

The chain couples TRBV5-1 to TRBJ1-1; D is uncertain. With 4 bases removed from V and 5 bases from J, the gap between germline ends came to 18 bases. Germline V lookup: CDR1 SGHRS, CDR2 YFSETQ. This CDR3 region has 15 residues. For the CDR3, the DNA is TGCGCCAGCAGCCCGGAGGGAGGGCTGGGGACTGAAGCTTTCTTT. Protein sequence: CASSPEGGLGTEAFF.

The sample holds a few counts of this clonotype. The chain employs TRBV27 and TRBJ1-4; TRBD1 matches at 7 bases. V lost 6 bases to trimming and J lost 6 bases; unmatched junction nucleotides: 7. From germline, CDR1 is MNHEY and CDR2 SMNVEV (reference sequence). The CDR3 spans 14 residues. The CDR3 DNA reads as TGTGCCAGCAGCCGCTCGACAGGGTATGAAAAACTGTTTTTT. This gives the protein CASSRSTGYEKLFF.

This clonotype was observed a few times. The chain employs TRBV7-9 and TRBJ1-2, with D unresolved. This CDR3 contains 14 residues. Trimming pared 3 bases from V and 5 bases from J, leaving 13 bases between. Germline V CDR1 and CDR2: SEHNR, FQNEAQ (reference sequence). CDR3 residues: CASSLVNTMYGYTF. CDR3 coding DNA: TGTGCCAGCAGCTTGGTCAATACGATGTATGGCTACACCTTC.

This clonotype has only a few counts. The chain joins TRBV19 to TRBJ1-5; tentatively, D is TRBD1 (5 bases). The CDR3 covers 11 residues. Trimming removed 5 bases from V and 9 bases from J, with 8 bases in between. Germline CDR1 is LNHDA and CDR2 is SQIVND (reference sequence). CDR3 sequence: CASSGGAPQHF. As DNA, the CDR3 is TGTGCCAGTAGTGGGGGTGCGCCCCAGCATTTT.

The rearrangement uses TRBV7-6 and TRBJ2-2; tentatively, D is TRBD2 (6 bases). The CDR3 runs 15 residues. Germline V CDR1 and CDR2: SGHVS, FNYEAQ. Trimming cost V 5 bases and J 2 bases, with 12 bases left between them. CDR3 bases: TGTGCCAGCAGCCCCAGACTAGACAACACCGGGGAGCTGTTTTTT. It specifies CASSPRLDNTGELFF.

This chain uses TRBV6-5 with TRBJ1-2, with unresolved D. CDR1 is MNHEY, CDR2 SVGAGI, per germline. This CDR3 has 15 residues. V was cut by 0 bases and J by 4 bases, with 12 bases left in between. The CDR3 nucleotides read TGTGCCAGCAGTTACTCCCCGTCCGGTTTCTATGGCTACACCTTC. Its protein is CASSYSPSGFYGYTF.

This clonotype was recorded a few times. This rearrangement joins TRBV7-9 to TRBJ2-7; D tentatively fits TRBD1 or TRBD2 (6 bases each). Germline-derived CDR1 and CDR2 are SEHNR and FQNEAQ (reference sequence). Trimming removed 5 bases from V and 2 bases from J, with 7 bases in between. This CDR3 has 12 residues. This chain's CDR3 is CASSRGPYEQYV. CDR3 nucleotide sequence: TGTGCCAGCAGCCGGGGGCCCTACGAGCAGTACGTC.

About this clonotype: A read error may account for a junction end that differs from germline. V gene TRBV7-1 combines with J gene TRBJ2-1, with 7 bases aligning to TRBD2. TRBV7-1 belongs to the ORF category, with a function that is uncertain. The CDR3 extends over 16 amino acids. The CDR3 DNA sequence: TGTGCCTGCAGCTCTCTTCAGCGGGGCGCCTACAATGAGCAGTTCTTC. It translates to CACSSLQRGAYNEQFF.

V is TRBV5-6 and J is TRBJ2-7; D not resolved. Germline CDR1 is SGHDT and CDR2 is YYEEEE. The CDR3 runs to 15 residues. The V end was cut by 5 bases, the J end by 4 bases, with 19 bases between. The CDR3 loop reads CASSFSTVSSYEQYF. DNA of the CDR3: TGTGCCAGCAGTTTTTCTACGGTGAGCTCGTACGAGCAGTACTTC. The full variable domain, its missing parts supplied by reference TRBV5-6 and TRBJ2-7, is DAGVTQSPTHLIKTRGQQVTLRCSPKSGHDTVSWYQQALGQGPQFIFQYYEEEERQRGNFPDRFSGHQFPNYSSELNVNALLLGDSALYLCASSFSTVSSYEQYFGPGTRLTVT.

This chain uses TRBV6-1 with TRBJ1-5; TRBD1 matches 8 bases. Germline CDR1 and CDR2: MNHNS and SASEGT. The CDR3 is 16 residues long. The ends lost 4 bases at V and 2 bases at J; junction bases unmatched: 7. Here the CDR3 reads CASSAEPGQGNQPQHF. As DNA, the CDR3 is TGTGCCAGCAGTGCCGAGCCGGGACAGGGCAATCAGCCCCAGCATTTT.

The chain employs TRBV19 and TRBJ2-2, with D possibly matching TRBD1 (6 bases). Trimming removed 7 bases at V and 4 bases at J, with 16 bases between. Germline CDR1 reads LNHDA; CDR2 reads SQIVND (reference sequence). This CDR3 comprises 15 residues. DNA for the CDR3: TGTGCCAGTATCCCAACAGGGTACGGCACCGGGGAGCTGTTTTTT. Protein sequence: CASIPTGYGTGELFF.

This chain links TRBV11-2 with TRBJ1-2; D unclear. The length of the CDR3 is 15 residues. Germline-derived CDR1 and CDR2 are SGHAT and FQNNGV. V was cut by 5 bases and J by 7 bases, with 20 bases left in between. The CDR3 DNA is TGTGCCAGCAGCGAAAGAACACACTCGTCGAGTGGCTACACCTTC. As protein: CASSERTHSSSGYTF.